The 29 T cell receptor beta chains listed next were all sequenced from one sample in a study of cytomegalovirus exposure and HLA in healthy donors listed by TCRdb under 2017. The method behind the library was the immunoSEQ multiplex PCR assay. For the multiplex PCR, a mixture combining 60 forward primers for TCR Vbeta segments and 13 reverse primers for TCR Jbeta segments was used. TCRdb mirrors the immuneACCESS table, restricted to in-frame sequences. Some clones are absent from its copies; in checked studies, under half trace to an unresolved V gene, and the reason for the others is unknown. This sample holds 80,000 to 100,000 clones; roughly 70% were observed only once. The ten top clones hold about 2.5% of the sample. The specimen was PBMCs. The receptors were sampled from a man between 45 and 60 years old in good health and CMV-seronegative.

J is TRBJ2-5 and V is TRBV9, with a weak D call TRBD1 (6 bases). Per germline, CDR1 SGDLS and CDR2 YYNGEE. There are 16 residues in the CDR3. Trimming removed 4 bases from V and 4 bases from J, with 20 bases in between. CDR3 bases: TGTGCCAGCAGCTCTCTGCCTGGACAGTTTAGAGAGACCCAGTACTTC. Its translation: CASSSLPGQFRETQYF.

The chain employs TRBV7-2 and TRBJ2-3; 8 bases match TRBD2. The germline gives CDR1 SGHTA, CDR2 FQGNSA. V was pared by 6 bases and J by 2 bases, with 10 bases of the junction left unmatched. The CDR3 is 16 residues long. The CDR3 here is CASRISGITLTDTQYF. CDR3 DNA: TGTGCCAGCAGGATTAGCGGGATCACCCTCACAGATACGCAGTATTTT. The entire variable domain, with the rest obtained from reference TRBV7-2 and TRBJ2-3, is as follows: GAGVSQSPSNKVTEKGKDVELRCDPISGHTALYWYRQSLGQGLEFLIYFQGNSAPDKSGLPSDRFSAERTGGSVSTLTIQRTQQEDSAVYLCASRISGITLTDTQYFGPGTRLTVL.

The chain combines TRBV28 with TRBJ2-7, with TRBD1 matching 8 bases. Germline CDR1 and CDR2: MDHEN and SYDVKM. The CDR3 runs to 15 residues. The V gene end was trimmed by 5 bases and the J gene end by 4 bases; junction bases not matched to a gene: 10. CDR3 nucleotides: TGTGCCAGCAGTCCCCCTCGGGACAGGTCGTACGAGCAGTACTTC. Amino acids: CASSPPRDRSYEQYF.

The chain carries TRBV4-3 and TRBJ1-6, with a possible D match to TRBD1 (6 bases). Trimming left V 3 bases short and J 10 bases short, with 16 bases between. This CDR3 contains 15 residues. Germline V gene data show CDR1 as LGHNA and CDR2 as YSLEER. The CDR3 DNA is TGCGCCAGCAGCCAGGGGGCAAAGGGAGGGTCACCCCTCCACTTT. This sequence encodes CASSQGAKGGSPLHF.

The J gene is TRBJ1-1, the V gene TRBV6-1; a weak D match, TRBD1 (6 bases). This CDR3 comprises 14 residues. The V gene lost 5 bases and the J gene lost 1 base, with 11 bases spanning the gap. Germline CDR1 MNHNS, CDR2 SASEGT. The CDR3 region has the DNA TGTGCCAGCAGTTCCAAACAGGGGAACACTGAAGCTTTCTTT. Translation: CASSSKQGNTEAFF.

This rearrangement joins TRBV5-6 to TRBJ2-7; 9 nucleotides line up with TRBD2. Looked up from germline, CDR1 is SGHDT and CDR2 is YYEEEE. The trim removed 2 bases at V and 3 bases at J, leaving 6 bases unmatched. The CDR3 consists of 15 residues. CDR3: CASSFSLAGFYEQYF. Here the CDR3 DNA reads TGTGCCAGCAGCTTTAGTCTAGCGGGGTTCTACGAGCAGTACTTC.

The chain joins TRBV29-1 to TRBJ2-7; 7 nucleotides match TRBD1. V lost 4 bases to trimming and J lost 1 base; unmatched junction nucleotides: 4. CDR3 length: 13 residues. The V gene's germline CDR1 is SQVTM and CDR2 ANQGSEA. The CDR3: CSVGTGESYEQYF. DNA of the CDR3: TGCAGCGTTGGGACAGGAGAATCCTACGAGCAGTACTTC.

The CDR3 spells CASSLGTGPTFSGNTIYF. The CDR3 nucleotides are TGTGCCAGCAGCTTGGGGACAGGTCCGACCTTCTCTGGAAACACCATATATTTT. This chain joins TRBV5-4 and TRBJ1-3, with 7 bases matching TRBD1. CDR3 length equals 18 residues. The germline V gene has CDR1 SGHNT and CDR2 YYREEE (reference sequence). With 0 bases clipped from V and 0 bases from J, the junction kept 9 bases outside the gene matches.

V usage is TRBV28 and J usage is TRBJ1-5; D is unclear. V was pared by 3 bases and J by 9 bases, with 12 bases between. Germline V gives CDR1 MDHEN, CDR2 SYDVKM. The CDR3 sequence is 13 residues long. The CDR3, as DNA: TGTGCCAGCAGTTTTCATCCGTTGGCGCCCCAGCATTTT. It yields the protein CASSFHPLAPQHF.

The sample holds a few counts of this clone. The J gene is TRBJ1-1, the V gene TRBV5-1; D perhaps matches TRBD1 (6 bases). This CDR3 has 12 residues. The V gene's germline CDR1 is SGHRS and CDR2 YFSETQ. V dropped 4 bases and J dropped 5 bases, with 9 bases sitting between them. CDR3: CASSPTGTEAFF. CDR3 sequence (DNA): TGCGCCAGCAGCCCAACAGGGACTGAAGCTTTCTTT.

The gene calls are TRBV5-8 and TRBJ2-2; 14 bases line up with TRBD2. The CDR3 spans 20 residues. The germline V gene encodes CDR1 SGHTS and CDR2 YDEGEE. With V trimmed by 4 bases and J by 3 bases, 14 bases remained unmatched. CDR3 in DNA: TGTGCCAGCAGCCCTAAGCGCCGACTAGCGGGAGGGCCCCACACCGGGGAGCTGTTTTTT. Its protein product is CASSPKRRLAGGPHTGELFF.

The gene calls are TRBV2 and TRBJ1-5; 7 bases are shared with TRBD1. This CDR3 region has 12 residues. Germline CDR1 SNHLY, CDR2 FYNNEI. Trimming at V came to 7 bases and at J to 11 bases, leaving 8 bases not matched to a gene. DNA for the CDR3: TGTGCCAGCAAGGGACAGTCTATTTCCCAGCATTTT. It specifies CASKGQSISQHF.

V is TRBV6-6 and J is TRBJ1-2; 7 bases are shared with TRBD1. This CDR3 has 13 amino acids. J lost 8 bases, V lost 5 bases, and 8 bases had no gene match. Looked up from germline, CDR1 is MNHNY and CDR2 is SVGAGI (reference sequence). CDR3 DNA: TGTGCCAGCAGTACCCTTTGGACAGGCGGCTACACCTTC. Protein product: CASSTLWTGGYTF.

The chain couples TRBV19 to TRBJ2-7; 8 bases agree with TRBD1. The germline gives CDR1 LNHDA, CDR2 SQIVND (reference sequence). The J segment lost 7 bases and the V segment lost 6 bases, leaving 5 bases of the junction unmatched. The CDR3 covers 12 residues. The CDR3 coding sequence is TGTGCCAGTAGAACAGGGGGTGGTGAGCAGTACTTC. It yields the protein CASRTGGGEQYF.

V is TRBV28 and J is TRBJ2-7, with 7 nucleotides matching TRBD1. V dropped 5 bases and J dropped 4; count of bases not matched to a gene: 8. The CDR3 totals 14 residues. The germline V gene encodes CDR1 MDHEN and CDR2 SYDVKM. The CDR3 DNA follows: TGTGCCAGCAGTATCTCGGGACAGTTTTACGAGCAGTACTTC. Its translation: CASSISGQFYEQYF.

This chain uses TRBV18 with TRBJ2-1; 7 nucleotides align to TRBD2. The CDR3 sequence is 24 residues long. Unmatched junction bases numbered 32, after V lost 4 bases and J lost 2 bases. Germline CDR1 and CDR2: KGHSH and LQKENI. The CDR3 DNA follows: TGTGCCAGCTCACTTACCGGACGGGGGTCGGCTAGCGGACTGAAAATGTGGACCTACAATGAGCAGTTCTTC. Protein sequence: CASSLTGRGSASGLKMWTYNEQFF. Using reference TRBV18 and TRBJ2-1 for the parts outside the CDR3, the full variable domain is NAGVMQNPRHLVRRRGQEARLRCSPMKGHSHVYWYRQLPEEGLKFMVYLQKENIIDESGMPKERFSAEFPKEGPSILRIQQVVRGDSAAYFCASSLTGRGSASGLKMWTYNEQFFGPGTRLTVL.

J is TRBJ2-3 and V is TRBV5-1; weak D call: TRBD1 (6 bases). V was cut by 0 bases and J by 6 bases, with 20 bases left in between. Germline V CDR1 and CDR2: SGHRS, YFSETQ. This CDR3 is built from 17 residues. CDR3 nucleotide sequence: TGCGCCAGCAGCTTGGAAACAGGGATGGCCCAGTGGGATACGCAGTATTTT. This translates into CASSLETGMAQWDTQYF.

This clone occurred once. The rearrangement links TRBV9 to TRBJ1-2; 7 nucleotides agree with TRBD1. Germline assignment: CDR1 SGDLS and CDR2 YYNGEE. V lost 4 bases, J lost 4 bases, and 1 base stayed unmatched. This CDR3 has 12 amino acids. The CDR3 is CASSRDSYGYTF. Written as DNA, the CDR3 is TGTGCCAGCAGCCGGGACAGCTATGGCTACACCTTC.

The CDR3 DNA follows: TGTGCCAGCAGGTCAACAGGGGGGGCAGAAAAACTGTTTTTT. Translated: CASRSTGGAEKLFF. The chain employs TRBV6-5 and TRBJ1-4; 8 positions agree with TRBD1. The CDR3 runs to 14 residues. With V trimmed by 6 bases and J by 8 bases, 8 bases remained unmatched. Germline V CDR1 and CDR2: MNHEY, SVGAGI.

DNA for the CDR3: TGCGCCAGCAGCGGACAGGGGGCGCCTAATTCACCCCTCCACTTT. The encoded protein is CASSGQGAPNSPLHF. This rearrangement joins TRBV5-1 to TRBJ1-6; 11 bases are a match to TRBD1. V gave up 4 bases and J gave up 6 bases; unmatched junction bases: 3. The CDR3 contains 15 residues. Germline CDR1 and CDR2: SGHRS and YFSETQ.

The rearrangement uses TRBV4-2 and TRBJ1-4; 8 bases map to TRBD1. This CDR3 has 15 residues. Germline V lookup: CDR1 LGHNA, CDR2 YNFKEQ. V was pared by 4 bases and J by 6 bases, with 7 bases of the junction left unmatched. CDR3 bases: TGTGCCAGCAGCCGCCAGTCAGGGGGCGATGAAAAACTGTTTTTT. Translating gives CASSRQSGGDEKLFF.

This chain links TRBV7-2 with TRBJ1-2, with TRBD1 as a possible D gene (5 bases). CDR3 length: 14 residues. Germline V CDR1 and CDR2: SGHTA, FQGNSA. Trimming shortened V by 1 base and J by 8 bases, and 14 bases separated the two germline ends. CDR3 loop: CASSLELREPGYTF. DNA for the CDR3: TGTGCCAGCAGCTTAGAGCTCAGGGAACCCGGCTACACCTTC.

CDR3 bases: TGCGCCAGCAGTGAGCCGGGACAGGGGACCTACGAGCAGTACTTC. Residues: CASSEPGQGTYEQYF. This chain joins TRBV10-1 and TRBJ2-7; the match to TRBD1 covers 10 bases. After removal of 2 bases from V and 2 bases from J, the junction contained 3 bases not matched to a gene. CDR3 length: 15 residues. Germline V lookup: CDR1 WNHNN, CDR2 SYGVQD (reference sequence).

The CDR3 DNA reads TGTGCCTGGAGTCGGGACATACCCCGTGAAGCTTTCTTT. Its translation is CAWSRDIPREAFF. The rearrangement uses TRBV30 and TRBJ1-1; weak D call: TRBD1 (6 bases). Germline V gene data show CDR1 as GTSNPN and CDR2 as SVGIG (reference sequence). The CDR3 is 13 amino acids. V was shortened by 2 bases and J by 7 bases, with 14 bases between the two germline ends.

The chain links TRBV28 to TRBJ2-3; 10 bases align to TRBD2. There are 16 residues in the CDR3. The trim removed 4 bases at V and 2 bases at J, leaving 6 bases unmatched. CDR1 is MDHEN and CDR2 is SYDVKM in the germline V gene. CDR3 region: CASSSKLAGNTDTQYF. CDR3 in DNA: TGTGCCAGCAGTTCTAAACTAGCGGGGAACACAGATACGCAGTATTTT.

The chain combines TRBV4-3 with TRBJ1-1; D ambiguous. Germline loops: CDR1 LGHNA, CDR2 YSLEER. Between the trimmed V and J ends, which lost 3 bases and 5 bases, there was a span of 13 bases. CDR3 length: 14 amino acids. The CDR3 sequence is CASSQLSEGTEAFF. The CDR3 coding sequence is TGCGCCAGCAGCCAGCTCAGCGAGGGAACTGAAGCTTTCTTT.

The chain combines TRBV27 with TRBJ1-2, with unresolved D. From germline, CDR1 is MNHEY and CDR2 SMNVEV (reference sequence). The CDR3 has 16 residues. V lost 0 bases and J 4 bases, leaving 15 bases between the germline ends. CDR3 region: CASSLSVTTRFYGYTF. The CDR3, as DNA: TGTGCCAGCAGTTTATCTGTCACGACACGGTTCTATGGCTACACCTTC.

The genes are TRBV27 and TRBJ2-3, with 8 bases matching TRBD2. Per germline, CDR1 MNHEY and CDR2 SMNVEV (reference sequence). The CDR3 length is 15 residues. V gave up 5 bases and J gave up 6 bases; unmatched junction bases: 10. CDR3 bases: TGTGCCAGCAGTCGGGCGCCGGGGGGGCCTGATACGCAGTATTTT. This sequence encodes CASSRAPGGPDTQYF.

The chain couples TRBV7-2 to TRBJ2-7; D gene uncertain. Trimming removed 1 base at V and 3 bases at J, with 7 bases between. This CDR3 is 13 amino acids long. The germline V gene has CDR1 SGHTA and CDR2 FQGNSA. As DNA, the CDR3 is TGTGCCAGCAGCTTAGTCGCCAGCTACGAGCAGTACTTC. Translating gives CASSLVASYEQYF.